This entry is about one T cell receptor beta chain. Profiled with immunoSEQ multiplex PCR; TCRdb holds only in-frame clones, not every one. The profile covers about 300,000 clones, with around 84% appearing a single time and around 9.3% taken by the ten largest. This sample stems from a study of blood T cell repertoires in COVID-19. Whole-study context: T cells, B-cell-depleted T cells, or PBMCs provided the cDNA or gDNA that served as material.

Two negative PCRs, clearance, or symptom resolution characterized the recovered Cohort 3 donors. The CDR3 is 15 amino acids. Germline V lookup: CDR1 MGHRA, CDR2 YSYEKL. V shed 2 bases, J shed 2 bases, and the junction held 6 bases outside the gene matches. Sequenced material: PBMCs or T cells enriched from blood (not recorded which). V is TRBV4-1 and J is TRBJ2-7, with 7 bases that match TRBD1. This receptor was identified in a woman aged 18-35 years who had recovered from COVID-19. Here the CDR3 DNA reads TGCGCCAGCAGCCAACCTGGGGGACAGACCTACGAGCAGTACTTC. It codes for CASSQPGGQTYEQYF.